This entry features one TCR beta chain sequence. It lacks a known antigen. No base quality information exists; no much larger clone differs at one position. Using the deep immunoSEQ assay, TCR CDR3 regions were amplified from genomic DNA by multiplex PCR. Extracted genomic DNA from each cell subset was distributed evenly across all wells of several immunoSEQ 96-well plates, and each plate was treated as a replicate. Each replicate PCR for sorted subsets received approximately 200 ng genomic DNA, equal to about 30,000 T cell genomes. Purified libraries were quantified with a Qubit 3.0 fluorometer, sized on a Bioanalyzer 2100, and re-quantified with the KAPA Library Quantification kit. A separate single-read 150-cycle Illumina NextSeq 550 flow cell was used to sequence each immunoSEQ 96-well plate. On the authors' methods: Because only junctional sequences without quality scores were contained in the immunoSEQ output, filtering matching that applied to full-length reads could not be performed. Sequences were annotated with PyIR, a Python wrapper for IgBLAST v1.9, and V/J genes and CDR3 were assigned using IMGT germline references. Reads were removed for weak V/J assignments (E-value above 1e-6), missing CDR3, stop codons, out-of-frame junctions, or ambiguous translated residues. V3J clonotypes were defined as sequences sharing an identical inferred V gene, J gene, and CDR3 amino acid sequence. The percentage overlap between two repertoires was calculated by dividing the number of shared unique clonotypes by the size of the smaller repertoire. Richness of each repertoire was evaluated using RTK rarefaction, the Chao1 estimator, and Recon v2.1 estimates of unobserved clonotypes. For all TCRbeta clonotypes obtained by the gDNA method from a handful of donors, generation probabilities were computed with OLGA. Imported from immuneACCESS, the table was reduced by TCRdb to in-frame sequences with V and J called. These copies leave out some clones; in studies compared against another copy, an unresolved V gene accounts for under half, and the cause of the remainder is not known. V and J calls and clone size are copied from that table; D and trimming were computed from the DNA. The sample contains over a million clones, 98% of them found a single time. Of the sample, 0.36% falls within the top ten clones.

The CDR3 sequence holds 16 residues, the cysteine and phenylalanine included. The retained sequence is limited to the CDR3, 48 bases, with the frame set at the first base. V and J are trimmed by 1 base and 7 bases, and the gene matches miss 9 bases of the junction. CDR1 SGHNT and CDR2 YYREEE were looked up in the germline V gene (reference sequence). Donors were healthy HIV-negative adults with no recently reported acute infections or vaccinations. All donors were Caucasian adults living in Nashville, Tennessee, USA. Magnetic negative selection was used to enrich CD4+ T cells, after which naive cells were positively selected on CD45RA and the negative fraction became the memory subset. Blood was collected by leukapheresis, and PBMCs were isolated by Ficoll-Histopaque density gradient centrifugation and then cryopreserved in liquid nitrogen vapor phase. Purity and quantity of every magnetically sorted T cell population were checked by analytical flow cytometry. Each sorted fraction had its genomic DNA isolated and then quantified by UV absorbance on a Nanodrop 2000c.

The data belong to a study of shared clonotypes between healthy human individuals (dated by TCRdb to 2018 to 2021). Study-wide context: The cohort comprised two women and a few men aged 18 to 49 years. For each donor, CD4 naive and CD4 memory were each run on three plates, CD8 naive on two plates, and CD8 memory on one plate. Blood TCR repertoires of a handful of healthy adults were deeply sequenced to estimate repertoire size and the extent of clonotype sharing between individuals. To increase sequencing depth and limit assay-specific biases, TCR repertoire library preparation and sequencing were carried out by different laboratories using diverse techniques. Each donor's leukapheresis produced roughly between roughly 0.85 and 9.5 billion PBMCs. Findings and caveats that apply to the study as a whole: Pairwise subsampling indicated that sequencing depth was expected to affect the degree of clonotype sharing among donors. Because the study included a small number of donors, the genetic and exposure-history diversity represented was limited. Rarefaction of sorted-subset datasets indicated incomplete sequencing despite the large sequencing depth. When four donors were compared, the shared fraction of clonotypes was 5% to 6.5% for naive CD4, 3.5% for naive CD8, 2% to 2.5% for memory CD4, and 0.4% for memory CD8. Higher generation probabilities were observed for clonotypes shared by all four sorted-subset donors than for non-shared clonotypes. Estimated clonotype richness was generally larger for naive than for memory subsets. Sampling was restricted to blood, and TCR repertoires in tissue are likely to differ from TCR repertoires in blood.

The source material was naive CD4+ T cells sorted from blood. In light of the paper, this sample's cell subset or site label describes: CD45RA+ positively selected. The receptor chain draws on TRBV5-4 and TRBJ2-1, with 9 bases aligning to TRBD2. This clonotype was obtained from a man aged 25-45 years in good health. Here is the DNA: TGTGCCAGCAGCTTGAAGGCGGGAGGGGTCGGAAATGAGCAGTTCTTC. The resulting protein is CASSLKAGGVGNEQFF.